This T cell receptor beta chain was sequenced for a study of cytomegalovirus exposure and HLA in healthy donors. Notes on the study in general: In the approximately 120 validation repertoires, a later analysis found that first-cohort TCR clusters tended to co-occur. Most TCR sequences showed up rarely, but some public TCRs showed up in many donors. The classifier, whose performance was assessed in both the original and validation cohorts, reportedly diagnosed cytomegalovirus status with high specificity and sensitivity.

Data came from immunoSEQ multiplex PCR; TCRdb stores just in-frame clones and leaves some out. Of 150,000 to 200,000 clones listed, 80% to 85% were seen once; the top ten hold 2.5% to 3%. The CDR3 length is 14 residues. Germline trimming cut 2 bases from V and 8 bases from J; bases unmatched to any gene: 5. The germline CDR1 and CDR2 sequences are MGHRA and YSYEKL. Turning to this clone: Antigen specificity is unknown.

Source material: PBMCs. This TCR derives from a young woman in good health and CMV-seropositive. The chain has TRBV4-1 and TRBJ2-1; 8 bases fit TRBD2. In DNA form, the CDR3 reads TGCGCCAGCAGCCAACGGGGGGGAAGAGATGAGCAGTTCTTC. It codes for CASSQRGGRDEQFF.